Shown below are 32 T cell receptor beta chains from a single sample sequenced in a study of T cell changes during pregnancy in multiple sclerosis. The data were produced by immunoSEQ multiplex PCR, yet TCRdb's version contains in-frame clones alone and is incomplete. This sample has 15,000 or so clones, with around 85% found just once. The sequencing here drew on CD8+ T cells from peripheral blood mononuclear cells, taken in the first trimester of pregnancy. These receptor sequences come from a female donor with multiple sclerosis, enrolled in a pregnancy study.

The sample holds a few counts of this clone. This rearrangement joins TRBV2 to TRBJ1-2; D is perhaps TRBD1 (6 bases). Trimming removed 4 bases from V and 3 bases from J, with 15 bases in between. The CDR3 runs 15 residues. The germline CDR1 and CDR2 sequences are SNHLY and FYNNEI. The CDR3 here is CASSAPTGIDYGYTF. The CDR3 DNA follows: TGTGCCAGCAGTGCCCCAACAGGGATTGACTATGGCTACACCTTC. Full variable domain (missing parts from reference TRBV2 and TRBJ1-2): EPEVTQTPSHQVTQMGQEVILRCVPISNHLYFYWYRQILGQKVEFLVSFYNNEISEKSEIFDDQFSVERPDGSNFTLKIRSTKLEDSAMYFCASSAPTGIDYGYTFGSGTRLTVV.

This chain uses TRBV7-9 with TRBJ1-6; 7 nucleotides agree with TRBD1. Per germline, CDR1 SEHNR and CDR2 FQNEAQ (reference sequence). V was pared by 6 bases and J by 8 bases, with 7 bases of the junction left unmatched. The CDR3 loop spans 14 amino acids. The CDR3 loop reads CASRSGGMDSPLHF. CDR3 bases: TGTGCCAGCAGGTCAGGGGGAATGGATTCACCCCTCCACTTT. The variable domain in full, completed from reference TRBV7-9 and TRBJ1-6, reads DTGVSQNPRHKITKRGQNVTFRCDPISEHNRLYWYRQTLGQGPEFLTYFQNEAQLEKSRLLSDRFSAERPKGSFSTLEIQRTEQGDSAMYLCASRSGGMDSPLHFGNGTRLTVT.

V and J are TRBV27 and TRBJ2-7; perhaps TRBD1 as D (5 bases). The V and J ends lost 5 bases and 3 bases respectively, with 23 bases between them. Germline CDR1 reads MNHEY; CDR2 reads SMNVEV (reference sequence). The CDR3 runs 17 residues. In DNA form, the CDR3 reads TGTGCCAGCAGTCCGCGGTTGACAGCAAATTTATTCTACGAGCAGTACTTC. It encodes CASSPRLTANLFYEQYF.

This sequence joins TRBV5-1 and TRBJ1-2, with 8 bases lining up with TRBD1. Germline V gene lookup returns CDR1 SGHRS and CDR2 YFSETQ. The CDR3 is made up of 15 amino acids. Trimming at V came to 1 base and at J to 6 bases, leaving 8 bases not matched to a gene. CDR3 coding DNA: TGCGCCAGCAGCTTGTCAGACAGGGGAGAGAATGGCTACACCTTC. Its translation is CASSLSDRGENGYTF.

The CDR3: CASSETGGNSPLHF. For the CDR3, the DNA is TGTGCCAGCAGTGAAACAGGGGGGAATTCACCCCTCCACTTT. The chain employs TRBV6-4 and TRBJ1-6, with 8 nucleotides matching TRBD1. V was pared by 3 bases and J by 7 bases, with 2 bases of the junction left unmatched. The CDR3 spans 14 residues. In germline, CDR1 is MRHNA, CDR2 SNTAGT.

This sequence joins TRBV5-8 and TRBJ1-2; 8 nucleotides match TRBD1. Germline values: CDR1 SGHTS, CDR2 YDEGEE. The CDR3 length is 10 residues. The CDR3 DNA is TGTGACCAGGGGGCGAGAGGCTACACCTTC. Its protein is CDQGARGYTF.

The rearrangement uses TRBV7-9 and TRBJ1-2; D uncertain. This CDR3 has 16 residues. In germline, CDR1 is SEHNR, CDR2 FQNEAQ (reference sequence). V was cut by 1 base and J by 3 bases, with 15 bases left in between. CDR3 in amino acids: CASSLDAGRTDYGYTF. The CDR3 region has the DNA TGTGCCAGCAGCTTAGACGCGGGCAGAACGGACTATGGCTACACCTTC. Looking up the rest from reference TRBV7-9 and TRBJ1-2 gives the full variable domain: DTGVSQNPRHKITKRGQNVTFRCDPISEHNRLYWYRQTLGQGPEFLTYFQNEAQLEKSRLLSDRFSAERPKGSFSTLEIQRTEQGDSAMYLCASSLDAGRTDYGYTFGSGTRLTVV.

V usage is TRBV18 and J usage is TRBJ1-3; 7 bases map to TRBD1. V lost 3 bases to trimming and J lost 0 bases; unmatched junction nucleotides: 5. Per the germline V gene, CDR1 is KGHSH and CDR2 is LQKENI. The CDR3 is 16 amino acids. The CDR3 DNA is TGTGCCAGCTCACCTGGGACAGAGTACTCTGGAAACACCATATATTTT. Amino acid sequence: CASSPGTEYSGNTIYF.

The genes are TRBV2 and TRBJ2-7; possibly TRBD1 for D (6 bases). Trimming left V 7 bases short and J 0 bases short, with 19 bases between. The CDR3 extends over 16 amino acids. CDR1 is SNHLY and CDR2 is FYNNEI in the germline V gene. The CDR3 protein is CASKPGHWISSYEQYF. The CDR3 DNA reads TGTGCCAGCAAGCCGGGACACTGGATTAGCTCCTACGAGCAGTACTTC.

V gene TRBV5-1 combines with J gene TRBJ2-3, with D possibly matching TRBD1 (6 bases). CDR3 size: 16 residues. From germline, CDR1 is SGHRS and CDR2 YFSETQ. V lost 2 bases and J 3 bases, leaving 16 bases between the germline ends. CDR3 loop: CASSFTGPGGTDTQYF. The CDR3 DNA reads TGCGCCAGCAGCTTTACAGGGCCCGGTGGGACAGATACGCAGTATTTT.

The V gene is TRBV6-6, the J gene TRBJ2-5; no clear D gene. Germline assignment: CDR1 MNHNY and CDR2 SVGAGI (reference sequence). V was shortened by 2 bases and J by 4 bases, with 11 bases between the two germline ends. This CDR3 spans 14 amino acids. The CDR3 DNA is TGTGCCAGCAGTTACCCCCGCCCAGGAGAGACCCAGTACTTC. Translating gives CASSYPRPGETQYF.

The chain has TRBV27 and TRBJ2-5; 7 positions agree with TRBD1. With the DNA end fitting TRBJ2-7 better, the J assignment may be wrong. Germline V gives CDR1 MNHEY, CDR2 SMNVEV (reference sequence). The CDR3 length is 14 residues. CDR3 protein: CASSTTGKPYEQYF. The CDR3 DNA sequence: TGTGCCAGCAGTACGACAGGGAAGCCTTACGAGCAGTACTTC.

The V call is TRBV10-3, the J call TRBJ2-1, with 15 bases that match TRBD2. The CDR3 spans 18 residues. The ends lost 2 bases at V and 9 bases at J; junction bases unmatched: 11. Germline assignment: CDR1 ENHRY and CDR2 SYGVKD. The CDR3 reads CAISEGLAGGPAFGEQFF. In DNA, the CDR3 is TGTGCCATCAGTGAGGGACTAGCGGGAGGGCCAGCGTTCGGTGAGCAGTTCTTC.

The chain is built from TRBV12-1 and TRBJ1-5. TRBV12-1 is noted as a pseudogene. The CDR3 contains 16 residues. The CDR3: CASSFRGSQSDQPQHF. The CDR3 bases are TGTGCCAGCAGCTTTCGGGGGTCACAGTCCGATCAGCCCCAGCATTTT.

The chain has TRBV9 and TRBJ2-3; 8 bases line up with TRBD2. There are 17 residues in the CDR3. Germline V gives CDR1 SGDLS, CDR2 YYNGEE. V was pared by 3 bases and J by 4 bases, with 13 bases of the junction left unmatched. The CDR3 loop is CASSARLARGGPDTQYF. The CDR3 DNA reads TGTGCCAGCAGCGCTCGACTAGCGAGAGGGGGGCCAGATACGCAGTATTTT. The complete variable domain, with remaining parts taken from reference TRBV9 and TRBJ2-3, reads DSGVTQTPKHLITATGQRVTLRCSPRSGDLSVYWYQQSLDQGLQFLIQYYNGEERAKGNILERFSAQQFPDLHSELNLSSLELGDSALYFCASSARLARGGPDTQYFGPGTRLTVL.

V and J are TRBV29-1 and TRBJ2-5, with 9 bases that match TRBD2. CDR1 is SQVTM, CDR2 ANQGSEA, per germline. V shed 6 bases and J 5 bases; nucleotides not matched to a gene: 7. The CDR3 runs to 13 residues. CDR3 bases: TGCAGCGTGTGGGCGGGGGGGCAGGAGACCCAGTACTTC. Residues: CSVWAGGQETQYF.

The chain joins TRBV9 to TRBJ1-5; D is uncertain. This CDR3 is 15 amino acids long. V lost 0 bases, J lost 3 bases, and 10 bases lay in between. Germline lookup yields CDR1 SGDLS and CDR2 YYNGEE. The DNA for the CDR3 is TGTGCCAGCAGCGTAGGTGCAAGCAACAATCAGCCCCAGCATTTT. Its translation: CASSVGASNNQPQHF.

This clone was found once. CDR3 nucleotide sequence: TGTGCCAGCAGCTTCTTTTTCTCAACTAATGAAAAACTGTTTTTT. Its translation is CASSFFFSTNEKLFF. The V and J genes are TRBV5-5 and TRBJ1-4; no clear D gene. Germline V gene data show CDR1 as SGHKS and CDR2 as YYEKEE (reference sequence). This CDR3 region has 15 residues. V lost 2 bases to trimming and J lost 0 bases, with 8 bases between them.

V gene TRBV6-5 combines with J gene TRBJ1-1; possibly TRBD1 for D (5 bases). V was cut by 7 bases and J by 3 bases, with 18 bases left in between. This CDR3 has 15 amino acids. CDR1 is MNHEY and CDR2 is SVGAGI in the germline V gene. The CDR3 reads CASNPAGLRDTEAFF. Written as DNA, the CDR3 is TGTGCCAGCAACCCCGCGGGACTGAGGGACACTGAAGCTTTCTTT.

This clone was observed once. J is TRBJ1-4 and V is TRBV28; a possible D gene is TRBD1 (5 bases). The ends were cut back, 1 base at V and 8 bases at J, with 11 bases in the middle. CDR1 is MDHEN and CDR2 is SYDVKM in the germline V gene. The CDR3 consists of 14 residues. In DNA, the CDR3 is TGTGCCAGCAGTTTATTGGTGGACAACGAAAAACTGTTTTTT. It encodes CASSLLVDNEKLFF.

The CDR3 DNA follows: TGTGCCAGCAGGGCAACTAGCGGGGGGGCCGGGGAGCTGTTTTTT. Translating gives CASRATSGGAGELFF. The chain uses TRBV28 and TRBJ2-2; 13 nucleotides line up with TRBD2. CDR3 length equals 15 residues. Germline loops: CDR1 MDHEN, CDR2 SYDVKM. With 6 bases clipped from V and 6 bases from J, the junction kept 4 bases outside the gene matches.

The gene calls are TRBV2 and TRBJ1-1; D is possibly TRBD1 (5 bases). The CDR3 loop spans 14 amino acids. The V gene lost 8 bases and the J gene lost 5 bases, with 18 bases spanning the gap. In germline, CDR1 is SNHLY, CDR2 FYNNEI. The DNA of the CDR3 is TGTGCCAGCCGGGTGGACACAGGAGTAACTGAAGCTTTCTTT. Translated, it gives CASRVDTGVTEAFF.

The chain has TRBV2 and TRBJ2-7; no firm D call. Trimming shortened V by 4 bases and J by 2 bases, and 9 bases separated the two germline ends. The CDR3 extends over 13 amino acids. In germline, CDR1 is SNHLY, CDR2 FYNNEI. CDR3 nucleotide sequence: TGTGCCAGCAGTGCAGGTGTCCCCTACGAGCAGTACTTC. Translation gives CASSAGVPYEQYF.

This clone was seen once. The chain links TRBV19 to TRBJ2-1; the D gene is possibly TRBD1 (5 bases). Germline-derived CDR1 and CDR2 are LNHDA and SQIVND (reference sequence). CDR3 length: 17 amino acids. Trimming took 3 bases from V and 0 from J, leaving 15 bases between them. CDR3 DNA sequence: TGTGCCAGTAGTATTATTGGGGCACCGAGCTCCTACAATGAGCAGTTCTTC. It yields the protein CASSIIGAPSSYNEQFF.

This chain joins TRBV7-6 and TRBJ1-1; D perhaps matches TRBD1 (6 bases). Trimming pared 6 bases from V and 0 bases from J, leaving 17 bases between. This CDR3 has 16 residues. CDR1 SGHVS and CDR2 FNYEAQ come from the germline V gene. The CDR3 DNA follows: TGTGCCAGCAGTAACAGCAGGGACAACATGAACACTGAAGCTTTCTTT. This gives the protein CASSNSRDNMNTEAFF.

V gene TRBV27 combines with J gene TRBJ2-1; 9 bases are a match to TRBD2. This CDR3 contains 17 residues. With V trimmed by 4 bases and J by 0 bases, 7 bases remained unmatched. CDR1 and CDR2 from the germline V gene are MNHEY and SMNVEV (reference sequence). Here the CDR3 reads CASSSGGGGSSYNEQFF. Written as DNA, the CDR3 is TGTGCCAGCAGTTCGGGCGGGGGGGGGAGCTCCTACAATGAGCAGTTCTTC.

The V gene is TRBV18, the J gene TRBJ1-1; possible D gene TRBD1, 5 bases. This CDR3 has 15 residues. Germline-derived CDR1 and CDR2 are KGHSH and LQKENI. V was clipped by 3 bases and J by 4 bases, with 15 bases between them. This CDR3 is CASSPPGGVGTEAFF. As DNA, the CDR3 is TGTGCCAGCTCACCCCCTGGGGGGGTCGGCACTGAAGCTTTCTTT.

The gene calls are TRBV7-9 and TRBJ1-2; no firm D call. CDR1 is SEHNR, CDR2 FQNEAQ, per germline (reference sequence). V dropped 0 bases and J dropped 8 bases, with 4 bases sitting between them. The CDR3 extends over 11 amino acids. CDR3 in amino acids: CASSLAEGYTF. In DNA form, the CDR3 reads TGTGCCAGCAGCTTAGCAGAGGGCTACACCTTC. The full variable domain, completed using reference TRBV7-9 and TRBJ1-2, is DTGVSQNPRHKITKRGQNVTFRCDPISEHNRLYWYRQTLGQGPEFLTYFQNEAQLEKSRLLSDRFSAERPKGSFSTLEIQRTEQGDSAMYLCASSLAEGYTFGSGTRLTVV.

The rearrangement links TRBV7-3 to TRBJ1-1; D may be TRBD1 (5 bases). Trimming took 2 bases from V and 1 from J, leaving 17 bases between them. CDR3 size: 17 residues. Germline V gives CDR1 SGHTA, CDR2 FQGTGA. CDR3 coding DNA: TGTGCCAGCAGCTTAGAAAGGGGTGGGAAGCGGAACACTGAAGCTTTCTTT. It yields the protein CASSLERGGKRNTEAFF.

J is TRBJ2-2 and V is TRBV9, with 16 positions matching TRBD2. Germline V lookup: CDR1 SGDLS, CDR2 YYNGEE. The CDR3 sequence is 18 residues long. V gave up 3 bases and J gave up 3 bases; unmatched junction bases: 5. CDR3 DNA: TGTGCCAGCAGCGCCGGGACTAGCGGGAGGGCGTACACCGGGGAGCTGTTTTTT. Translating it yields CASSAGTSGRAYTGELFF.

The genes are TRBV7-8 and TRBJ1-5; D unresolved. The ends were cut back, 5 bases at V and 2 bases at J, with 10 bases in the middle. The CDR3 covers 14 residues. Germline V gene sequence: CDR1 SGHVS, CDR2 FQNEAQ. CDR3 nucleotides: TGTGCCAGCAGCGTCAGGTCGGGCAATCAGCCCCAGCATTTT. This gives the protein CASSVRSGNQPQHF.

The rearrangement joins TRBV5-5 to TRBJ2-6; 8 bases match TRBD1. The CDR3 is made up of 18 amino acids. CDR1 is SGHKS and CDR2 is YYEKEE in the germline V gene (reference sequence). Germline trimming cut 1 base from V and 2 bases from J; bases unmatched to any gene: 8. CDR3 coding DNA: TGTGCCAGCAGCTTGCCGCAGGGGGCGCACCCTGGGGCCAACGTCCTGACTTTC. This translates into CASSLPQGAHPGANVLTF.